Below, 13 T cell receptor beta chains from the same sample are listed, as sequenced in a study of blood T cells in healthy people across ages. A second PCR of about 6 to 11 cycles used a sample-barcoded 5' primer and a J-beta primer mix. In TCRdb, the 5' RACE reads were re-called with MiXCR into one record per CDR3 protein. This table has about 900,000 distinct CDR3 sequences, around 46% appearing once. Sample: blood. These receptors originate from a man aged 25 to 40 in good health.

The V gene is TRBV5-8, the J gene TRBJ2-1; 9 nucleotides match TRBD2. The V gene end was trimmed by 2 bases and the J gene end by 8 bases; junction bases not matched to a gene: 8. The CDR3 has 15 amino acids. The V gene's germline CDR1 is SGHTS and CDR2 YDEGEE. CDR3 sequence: CASSLPRGGSDEQFF. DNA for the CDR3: TGTGCCAGCAGCTTACCGCGGGGGGGCTCGGATGAGCAGTTCTTC.

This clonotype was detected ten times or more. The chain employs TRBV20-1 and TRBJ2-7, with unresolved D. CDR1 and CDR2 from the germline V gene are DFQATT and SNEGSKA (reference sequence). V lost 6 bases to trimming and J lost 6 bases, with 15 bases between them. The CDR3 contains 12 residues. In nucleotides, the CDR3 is TGCAGTGCAAAGGGCGGAGAGGTCGAGCAGTACTTC. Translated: CSAKGGEVEQYF.

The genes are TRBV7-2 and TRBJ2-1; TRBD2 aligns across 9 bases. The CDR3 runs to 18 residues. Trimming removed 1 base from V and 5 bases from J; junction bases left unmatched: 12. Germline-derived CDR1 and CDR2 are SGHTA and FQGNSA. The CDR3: CASSLDTLAGLLDNEQFF. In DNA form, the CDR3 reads TGTGCCAGCAGCTTAGATACGCTAGCGGGGCTCTTGGACAATGAGCAGTTCTTC.

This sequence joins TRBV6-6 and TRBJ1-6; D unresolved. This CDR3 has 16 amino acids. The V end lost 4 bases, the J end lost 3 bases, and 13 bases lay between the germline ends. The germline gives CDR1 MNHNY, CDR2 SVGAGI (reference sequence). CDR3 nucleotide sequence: TGTGCCAGCAGTTCCCCGGCCCAGGACTATAATTCACCCCTCCACTTT. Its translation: CASSSPAQDYNSPLHF.

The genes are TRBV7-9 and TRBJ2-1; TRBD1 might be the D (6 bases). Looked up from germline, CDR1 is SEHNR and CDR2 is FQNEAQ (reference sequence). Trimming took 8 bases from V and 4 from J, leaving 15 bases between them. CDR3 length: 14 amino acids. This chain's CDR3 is CASQRQELYNEQFF. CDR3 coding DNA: TGTGCCAGCCAACGACAGGAGCTTTACAATGAGCAGTTCTTC.

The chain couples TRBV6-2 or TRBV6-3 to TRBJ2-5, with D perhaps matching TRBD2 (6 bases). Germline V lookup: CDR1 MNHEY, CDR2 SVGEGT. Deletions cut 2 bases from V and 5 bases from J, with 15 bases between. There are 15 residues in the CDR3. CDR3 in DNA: TGTGCCAGCAGTTACCCGGGACTCCCGTCGGAGACCCAGTACTTC. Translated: CASSYPGLPSETQYF.

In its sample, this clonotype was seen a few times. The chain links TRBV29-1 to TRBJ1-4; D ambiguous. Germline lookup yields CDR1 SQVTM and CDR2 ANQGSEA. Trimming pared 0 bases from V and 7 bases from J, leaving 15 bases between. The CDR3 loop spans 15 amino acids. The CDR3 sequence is CSVEDRSGWGEKLFF. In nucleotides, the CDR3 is TGCAGCGTTGAAGATCGCAGCGGGTGGGGTGAAAAACTGTTTTTT.

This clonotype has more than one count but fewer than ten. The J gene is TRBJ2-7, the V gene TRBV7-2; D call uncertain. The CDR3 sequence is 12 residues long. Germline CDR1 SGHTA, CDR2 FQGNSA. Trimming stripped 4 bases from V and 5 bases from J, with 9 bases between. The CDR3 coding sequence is TGTGCCAGCAGCTCACCATTGAACGAGCAGTACTTC. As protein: CASSSPLNEQYF.

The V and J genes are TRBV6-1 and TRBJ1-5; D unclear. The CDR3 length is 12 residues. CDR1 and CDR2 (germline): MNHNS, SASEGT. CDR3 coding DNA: TGTGAAAGGAGCTTCAGGAATCAGCCCCAGCATTTT. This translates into CERSFRNQPQHF.

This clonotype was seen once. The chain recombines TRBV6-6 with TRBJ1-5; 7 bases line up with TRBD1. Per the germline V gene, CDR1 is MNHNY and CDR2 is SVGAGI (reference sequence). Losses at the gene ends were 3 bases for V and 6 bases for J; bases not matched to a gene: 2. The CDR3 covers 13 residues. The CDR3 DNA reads TGTGCCAGCAGTTATAACAGGGGTCAGCCCCAGCATTTT. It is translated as CASSYNRGQPQHF.

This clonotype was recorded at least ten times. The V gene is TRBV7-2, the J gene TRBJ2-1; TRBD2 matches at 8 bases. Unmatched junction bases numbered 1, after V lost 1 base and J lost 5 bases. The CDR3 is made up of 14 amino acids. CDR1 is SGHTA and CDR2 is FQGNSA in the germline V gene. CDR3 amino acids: CASSLGLANNEQFF. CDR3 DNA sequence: TGTGCCAGCAGCTTAGGACTAGCGAACAATGAGCAGTTCTTC. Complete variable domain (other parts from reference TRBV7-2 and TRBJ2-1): GAGVSQSPSNKVTEKGKDVELRCDPISGHTALYWYRQSLGQGLEFLIYFQGNSAPDKSGLPSDRFSAERTGGSVSTLTIQRTQQEDSAVYLCASSLGLANNEQFFGPGTRLTVL.

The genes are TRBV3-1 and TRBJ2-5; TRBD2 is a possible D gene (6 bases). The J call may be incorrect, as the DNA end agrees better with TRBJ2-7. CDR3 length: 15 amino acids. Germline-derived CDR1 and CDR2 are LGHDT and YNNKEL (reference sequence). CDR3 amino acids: CASSPGLAESYEQYF. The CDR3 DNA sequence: TGTGCCAGCAGCCCCGGGTTAGCGGAGTCCTACGAGCAGTACTTC.

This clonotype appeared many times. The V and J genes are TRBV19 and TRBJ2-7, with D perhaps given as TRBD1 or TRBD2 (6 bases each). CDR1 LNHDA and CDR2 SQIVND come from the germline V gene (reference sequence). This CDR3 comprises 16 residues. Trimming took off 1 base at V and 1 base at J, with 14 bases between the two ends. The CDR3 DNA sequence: TGTGCCAGTAGTATAGGACGGGGGCGGCTTTCCTACGAGCAGTACTTC. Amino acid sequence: CASSIGRGRLSYEQYF.